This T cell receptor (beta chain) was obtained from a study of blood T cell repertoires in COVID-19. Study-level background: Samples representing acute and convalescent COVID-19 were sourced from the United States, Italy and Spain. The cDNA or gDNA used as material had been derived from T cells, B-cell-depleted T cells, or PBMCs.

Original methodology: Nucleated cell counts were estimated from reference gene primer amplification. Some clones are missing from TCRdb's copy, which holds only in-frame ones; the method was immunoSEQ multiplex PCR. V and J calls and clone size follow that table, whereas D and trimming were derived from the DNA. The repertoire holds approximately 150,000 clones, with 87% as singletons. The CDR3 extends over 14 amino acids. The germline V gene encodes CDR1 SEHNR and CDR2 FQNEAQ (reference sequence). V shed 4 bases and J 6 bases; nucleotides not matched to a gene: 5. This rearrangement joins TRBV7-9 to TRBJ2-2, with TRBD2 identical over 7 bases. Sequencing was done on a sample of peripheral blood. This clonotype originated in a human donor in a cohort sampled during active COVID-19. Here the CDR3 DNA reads TGTGCCAGCAGCTGGGCTCGGGGGGCCGGGGAGCTGTTTTTT. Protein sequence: CASSWARGAGELFF.